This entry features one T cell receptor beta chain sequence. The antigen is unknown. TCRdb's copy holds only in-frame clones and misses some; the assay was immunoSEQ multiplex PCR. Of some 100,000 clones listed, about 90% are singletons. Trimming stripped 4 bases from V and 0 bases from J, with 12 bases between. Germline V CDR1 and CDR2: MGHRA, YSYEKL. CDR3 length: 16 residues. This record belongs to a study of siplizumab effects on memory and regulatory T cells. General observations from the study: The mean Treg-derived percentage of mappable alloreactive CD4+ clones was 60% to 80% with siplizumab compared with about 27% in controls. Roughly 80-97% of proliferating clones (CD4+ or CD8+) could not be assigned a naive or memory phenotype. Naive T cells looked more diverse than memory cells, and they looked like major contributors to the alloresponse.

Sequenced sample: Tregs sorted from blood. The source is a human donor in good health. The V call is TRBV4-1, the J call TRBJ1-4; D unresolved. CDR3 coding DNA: TGCGCCAGCAGCCCTCTGTCGGGTACAACTAATGAAAAACTGTTTTTT. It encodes CASSPLSGTTNEKLFF.